One and the same sample provided the 17 T cell receptor beta chains below, sequenced in a study of cytomegalovirus exposure and HLA in healthy donors. A multiplex PCR was run with 60 Vbeta primers and 13 Jbeta primers. Libraries were prepared by immunoSEQ multiplex PCR; TCRdb keeps only in-frame clonotypes and omits some of them. The sample carries approximately 160,000 clones, around three quarters recorded once. Material: PBMCs. Receptors originate from a middle-aged man in good health and CMV-seronegative.

This clone is a singleton in its sample. The rearrangement links TRBV29-1 to TRBJ2-5; TRBD1 agrees at 8 bases. V dropped 3 bases and J dropped 11; count of bases not matched to a gene: 11. This CDR3 is 13 amino acids long. Germline assignment: CDR1 SQVTM and CDR2 ANQGSEA. CDR3 sequence: CSVERQGAREQYF. The CDR3 DNA is TGCAGCGTTGAGCGGCAGGGGGCACGAGAGCAGTACTTC.

The chain couples TRBV4-2 to TRBJ2-7, with TRBD2 identical over 8 bases. With V trimmed by 0 bases and J by 3 bases, 16 bases remained unmatched. Per the germline V gene, CDR1 is LGHNA and CDR2 is YNFKEQ. This CDR3 spans 19 amino acids. This chain's CDR3 is CASSQDMVGSGTRIYEQYF. The CDR3, as DNA: TGTGCCAGCAGCCAAGATATGGTCGGTAGCGGGACGAGAATCTACGAGCAGTACTTC.

Concerning this clone itself: An end of the junction does not agree with germline; a read error may underlie this. The gene calls are TRBV7-9 and TRBJ2-3, with 10 bases that match TRBD2. Germline V gene data show CDR1 as SEHNR and CDR2 as FQNEAQ (reference sequence). This CDR3 has 16 amino acids. Here the CDR3 DNA reads TGTTCCAGCATCCCAGCGGGAGGGCTGACCCAAGATACGCAGTATTTT. This translates into CSSIPAGGLTQDTQYF.

This clone was seen a few times. The CDR3 reads CASSLTSGSTDTQYF. The CDR3 DNA follows: TGTGCCAGCAGCTTGACTAGCGGGAGCACAGATACGCAGTATTTT. J is TRBJ2-3 and V is TRBV7-2; TRBD2 matches at 10 bases. CDR3 length equals 15 residues. Germline lookup yields CDR1 SGHTA and CDR2 FQGNSA. The trim removed 3 bases at V and 0 bases at J, leaving 0 bases unmatched.

The chain links TRBV30 to TRBJ1-5; TRBD1 is a possible D gene (5 bases). The CDR3 has 13 residues. CDR1 GTSNPN and CDR2 SVGIG come from the germline V gene (reference sequence). With 2 bases removed from V and 5 bases from J, the gap between germline ends came to 10 bases. This CDR3 is CAWSTRADQPQHF. CDR3 coding DNA: TGTGCCTGGAGTACCAGGGCGGATCAGCCCCAGCATTTT.

This clone was observed once. J is TRBJ1-1 and V is TRBV5-4; D remains unclear. CDR3 size: 14 residues. Germline V gene data show CDR1 as SGHNT and CDR2 as YYREEE (reference sequence). The germline V and J ends were trimmed by 1 base and 3 bases, with 10 bases remaining between them. The DNA for the CDR3 is TGTGCCAGCAGCTTGTTAAGGGAGGACACTGAAGCTTTCTTT. Translating gives CASSLLREDTEAFF.

The J gene is TRBJ2-3, the V gene TRBV19; TRBD1 matches 8 bases. The CDR3 has 14 residues. CDR1 and CDR2 from the germline V gene are LNHDA and SQIVND (reference sequence). V was pared by 5 bases and J by 3 bases, with 4 bases of the junction left unmatched. The CDR3 DNA reads as TGTGCCAGTAGTCCCAGGGGGCTAACAGATACGCAGTATTTT. It yields the protein CASSPRGLTDTQYF.

A few counts support this clone. This chain links TRBV4-1 with TRBJ1-1, with D possibly matching TRBD1 (6 bases). There are 17 residues in the CDR3. V was clipped by 3 bases and J by 1 base, with 18 bases between them. Germline values: CDR1 MGHRA, CDR2 YSYEKL. The CDR3 region has the DNA TGCGCCAGCAGCCACCCCTCCGGGCGGGGGGCGAACACTGAAGCTTTCTTT. Amino acids: CASSHPSGRGANTEAFF.

This chain connects TRBV27 to TRBJ1-4; weak D call: TRBD1 (5 bases). The CDR3 totals 14 residues. Germline V gives CDR1 MNHEY, CDR2 SMNVEV (reference sequence). Trimming pared 6 bases from V and 3 bases from J, leaving 11 bases between. The CDR3 here is CASRVWGANEKLFF. The CDR3 region has the DNA TGTGCCAGCAGGGTGTGGGGGGCTAATGAAAAACTGTTTTTT.

This chain joins TRBV7-9 and TRBJ2-3, with TRBD2 matching over 13 bases. Germline CDR1 and CDR2: SEHNR and FQNEAQ (reference sequence). The CDR3 runs to 17 residues. J lost 2 bases, V lost 5 bases, and 7 bases had no gene match. The CDR3 loop reads CASSAGLAGAPTDTQYF. For the CDR3, the DNA is TGTGCCAGCAGCGCCGGACTAGCGGGAGCCCCCACAGATACGCAGTATTTT.

This clone is a singleton in its sample. The rearrangement joins TRBV19 to TRBJ2-5; 10 bases align to TRBD2. The end of the DNA aligns better with TRBJ2-7, so the J call may be wrong. CDR1 and CDR2 (germline): LNHDA, SQIVND (reference sequence). The CDR3 runs 15 residues. The CDR3 region is CASSPGTSASYEQYF. CDR3 in DNA: TGTGCCAGTTCTCCCGGGACTAGCGCATCCTACGAGCAGTACTTC.

This clone showed up just a few times. The rearrangement uses TRBV18 and TRBJ1-5; the match to TRBD1 covers 10 bases. The CDR3 consists of 16 residues. J lost 3 bases, V lost 3 bases, and 5 bases had no gene match. Germline V gene sequence: CDR1 KGHSH, CDR2 LQKENI. The CDR3 region is CASSPIGTGVNQPQHF. Written as DNA, the CDR3 is TGTGCCAGCTCACCTATCGGGACAGGGGTCAATCAGCCCCAGCATTTT.

V is TRBV5-1 and J is TRBJ2-5, with 9 bases matching TRBD1. The tail of the sequence fits TRBJ2-7 better, so the J call may be wrong. The CDR3 sequence is 14 residues long. Looked up from germline, CDR1 is SGHRS and CDR2 is YFSETQ. DNA of the CDR3: TGCGCCAGCAGCCCCGGACAGGGGTTCTACGAGCAGTACTTC. Encoded protein: CASSPGQGFYEQYF.

The V and J genes are TRBV7-8 and TRBJ1-1, with a tentative D call TRBD1 (5 bases). Germline assignment: CDR1 SGHVS and CDR2 FQNEAQ. Trimming took 4 bases from V and 0 from J, leaving 12 bases between them. The CDR3 loop spans 15 amino acids. CDR3 region: CASSSKGQLNTEAFF. For the CDR3, the DNA is TGTGCCAGCAGCTCGAAGGGGCAGCTGAACACTGAAGCTTTCTTT.

This clone was detected once. The chain combines TRBV19 with TRBJ1-2; 7 bases are a match to TRBD1. Trimming removed 6 bases from V and 10 bases from J; junction bases left unmatched: 8. The germline V gene encodes CDR1 LNHDA and CDR2 SQIVND (reference sequence). The CDR3 runs to 12 residues. Here the CDR3 DNA reads TGTGCCAGTAGCGGAAGGGGGCGCGACTACACCTTC. Amino acids: CASSGRGRDYTF.

The CDR3 is CASSQGGLPTYEQYF. The CDR3, as DNA: TGTGCCAGCAGCCAAGGGGGACTGCCAACATACGAGCAGTACTTC. The chain recombines TRBV4-2 with TRBJ2-7, with a weak D call TRBD2 (6 bases). The CDR3 is 15 residues long. Germline values: CDR1 LGHNA, CDR2 YNFKEQ. Trimming left V 1 base short and J 4 bases short, with 14 bases between.

This chain connects TRBV13 to TRBJ2-3; TRBD2 might be the D (6 bases). Germline V gives CDR1 PRHDT, CDR2 FYEKMQ (reference sequence). The V end lost 1 base, the J end lost 6 bases, and 14 bases lay between the germline ends. This CDR3 is 15 amino acids long. CDR3 protein: CASSLAIRLADTQYF. In DNA, the CDR3 is TGTGCCAGCAGCTTAGCTATTCGCCTAGCGGATACGCAGTATTTT.